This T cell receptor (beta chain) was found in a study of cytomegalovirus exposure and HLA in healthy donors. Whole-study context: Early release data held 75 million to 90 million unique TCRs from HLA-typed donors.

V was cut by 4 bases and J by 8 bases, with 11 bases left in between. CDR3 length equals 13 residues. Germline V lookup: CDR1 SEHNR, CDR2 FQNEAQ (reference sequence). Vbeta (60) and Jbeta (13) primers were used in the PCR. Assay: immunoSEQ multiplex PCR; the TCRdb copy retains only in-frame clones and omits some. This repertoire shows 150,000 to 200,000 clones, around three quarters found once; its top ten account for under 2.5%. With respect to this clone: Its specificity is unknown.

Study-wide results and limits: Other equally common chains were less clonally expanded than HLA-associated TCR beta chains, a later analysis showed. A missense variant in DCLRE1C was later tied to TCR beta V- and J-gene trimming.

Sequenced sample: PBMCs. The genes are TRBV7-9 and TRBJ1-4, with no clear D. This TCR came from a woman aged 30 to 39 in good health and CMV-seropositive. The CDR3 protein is CASSSRGIEKLFF. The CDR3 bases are TGTGCCAGCAGCTCTCGCGGTATCGAAAAACTGTTTTTT. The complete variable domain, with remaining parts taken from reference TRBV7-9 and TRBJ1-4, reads DTGVSQNPRHKITKRGQNVTFRCDPISEHNRLYWYRQTLGQGPEFLTYFQNEAQLEKSRLLSDRFSAERPKGSFSTLEIQRTEQGDSAMYLCASSSRGIEKLFFGSGTQLSVL.